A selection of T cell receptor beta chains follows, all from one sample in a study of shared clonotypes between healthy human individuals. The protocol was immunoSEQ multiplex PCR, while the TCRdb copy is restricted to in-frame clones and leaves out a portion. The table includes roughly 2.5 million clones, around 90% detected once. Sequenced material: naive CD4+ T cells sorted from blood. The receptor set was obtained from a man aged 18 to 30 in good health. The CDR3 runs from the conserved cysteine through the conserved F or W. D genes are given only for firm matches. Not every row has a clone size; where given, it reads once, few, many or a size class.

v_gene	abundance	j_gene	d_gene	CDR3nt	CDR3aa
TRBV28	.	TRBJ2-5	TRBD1	TGTGCCAGCAGTCTCCGGACAGGGGGGGAGACCCAGTACTTC	CASSLRTGGETQYF
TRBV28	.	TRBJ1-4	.	TGTGCCAGCAGTTTAGTTGGTGAAAAACTGTTTTTT	CASSLVGEKLFF
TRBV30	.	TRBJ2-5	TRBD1	TGTGCCTGGAGTCCAAACAGGGGGCGGGGAGAGACCCAGTACTTC	CAWSPNRGRGETQYF
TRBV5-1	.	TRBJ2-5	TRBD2	TGCGCCAGCAGCCCGGGACTAGCGGAGACGGAGACCCAGTACTTC	CASSPGLAETETQYF
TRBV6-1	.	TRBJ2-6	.	TGTGCCAGCAAGGAATCTGGGGCCAACGTCCTGACTTTC	CASKESGANVLTF
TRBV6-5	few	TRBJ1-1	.	TGTGCCAGCAGACGTACAGGTGGGACTGAAGCTTTCTTT	CASRRTGGTEAFF
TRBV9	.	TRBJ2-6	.	TGTGCCAGCAGCGCCCAAGGGGCAGGGGCCAACGTCCTGACTTTC	CASSAQGAGANVLTF
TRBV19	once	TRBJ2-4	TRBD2	TGTGCCAGTAGTATCCCATCGGCGGGAGGCGCCCCCAAAAACATTCAGTACTTC	CASSIPSAGGAPKNIQYF
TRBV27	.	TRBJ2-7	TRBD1	TGTGCCAGCAGTTTGGGACAGACCAGCTCCTACGAGCAGTACTTC	CASSLGQTSSYEQYF
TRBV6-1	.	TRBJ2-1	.	TGTGCCAGCAGTGAATTAGGGAATGAGCAGTTCTTC	CASSELGNEQFF
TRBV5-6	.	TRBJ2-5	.	TGTGCCAGCAGCTCGGGTTCGGACAGAAAAGAGACCCAGTACTTC	CASSSGSDRKETQYF
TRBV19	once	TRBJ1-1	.	TGTGCCAGTAGTGAGGGTCTCACCTTGAACACTGAAGCTTTCTTT	CASSEGLTLNTEAFF
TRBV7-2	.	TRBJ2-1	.	TGTGCCAGCAGCTTAGTTGGATACAATGAGCAGTTCTTC	CASSLVGYNEQFF
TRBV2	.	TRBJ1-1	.	TGTGCCAGCAGTGATGGGGGTTGGGAGATGAACACTGAAGCTTTCTTT	CASSDGGWEMNTEAFF
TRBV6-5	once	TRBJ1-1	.	TGTGCCAGCAGGATCAGGGGAGGCACTGAAGCTTTCTTT	CASRIRGGTEAFF
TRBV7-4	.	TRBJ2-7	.	TGTGCCAGCAGCCCAGGCTACGAGCAGTACTTC	CASSPGYEQYF
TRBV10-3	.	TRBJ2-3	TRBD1	TGTGCCATCAGTGATGGGACAGGGGGCACAGATACGCAGTATTTT	CAISDGTGGTDTQYF
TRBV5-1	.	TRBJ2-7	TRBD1	TGCGCCAGCAGTCCCCGCCCCGGGACAGGATCCTACGAGCAGTACTTC	CASSPRPGTGSYEQYF
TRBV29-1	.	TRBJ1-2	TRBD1	TGCAGCGTATGGACAGGTCAGGGTGGCTACACCTTC	CSVWTGQGGYTF
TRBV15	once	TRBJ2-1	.	TGTGCCACCAGCAGAGAATTAGCCGGGTCGGCGCAGTTCTTC	CATSRELAGSAQFF
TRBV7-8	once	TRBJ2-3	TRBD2	TGTGCCAGCAGCTTTGGACTAGCGGGCACAGATACGCAGTATTTT	CASSFGLAGTDTQYF
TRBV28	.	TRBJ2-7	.	TGTGCCAGCAGTTTAAATCGCGGACCCAGCTACGAGCAGTACTTC	CASSLNRGPSYEQYF
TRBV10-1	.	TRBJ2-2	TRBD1	TGCGCCAGCAGCCAGAAGGGACAGGGCGAGCTGTTTTTT	CASSQKGQGELFF
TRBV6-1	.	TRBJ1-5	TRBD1	TGTGCCACCACTGGGACAGGGGAACAGCCCCAGCATTTT	CATTGTGEQPQHF
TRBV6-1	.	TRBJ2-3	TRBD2	TGTGCCAGCACAACTAGCGGGGGAGGCACAGATACGCAGTATTTT	CASTTSGGGTDTQYF
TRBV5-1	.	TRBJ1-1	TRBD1	TGCGCCAGCAGCCCCATGACAGGGGGCACTGAAGCTTTCTTT	CASSPMTGGTEAFF
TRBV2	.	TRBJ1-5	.	TGTGCCAGCAGTGAAGAAACCAAGGGTGGTCAGCCCCAGCATTTT	CASSEETKGGQPQHF
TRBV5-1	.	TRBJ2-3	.	TGCGCCAGCAGCTTGGAACAGGGGGTAGCGGGTACTGATACGCAGTATTTT	CASSLEQGVAGTDTQYF
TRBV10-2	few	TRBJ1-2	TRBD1	TGCGCCAGCGCGGGACAGACAAACTATGGCTACACCTTC	CASAGQTNYGYTF
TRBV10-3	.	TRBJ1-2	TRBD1	TGTGCCATCAGTGCCGGGACAGGGGGCAGGAACTATGGCTACACCTTC	CAISAGTGGRNYGYTF
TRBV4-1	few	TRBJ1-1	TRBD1	TGCGCCAGCAGCGCTCCGGGACAGGGGCCTGAAGCTTTCTTT	CASSAPGQGPEAFF
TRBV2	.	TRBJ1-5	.	TGTGCCAGCAGCGGGACACCCAGCAATCAGCCCCAGCATTTT	CASSGTPSNQPQHF
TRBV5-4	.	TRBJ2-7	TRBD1	TGTGCCAGCAGCCGATCCGGGACAGAAAGCTACGAGCAGTACTTC	CASSRSGTESYEQYF
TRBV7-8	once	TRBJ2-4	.	TGTGCCAGCAGCGTTAACATGGAACTAGCCAAAAACATTCAGTACTTC	CASSVNMELAKNIQYF
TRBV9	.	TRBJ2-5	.	TGTGCCAGCAGCGTAGCTATACAGAGAGGGGGTGAGACCCAGTACTTC	CASSVAIQRGGETQYF
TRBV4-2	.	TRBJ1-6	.	TGTGCCAGCAGCCAAGATAAGGGAGAAAGCTCCTATAATTCACCCCTCCACTTT	CASSQDKGESSYNSPLHF
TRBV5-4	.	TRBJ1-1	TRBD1	TGTGCCAGCAGTAATCAAGGACAGGGGAACACTGAAGCTTTCTTT	CASSNQGQGNTEAFF
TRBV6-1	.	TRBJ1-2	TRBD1	TGTGTGACCGAGGGGGCCGTAGGGTATGGCTACACCTTC	CVTEGAVGYGYTF
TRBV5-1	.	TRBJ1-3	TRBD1	TGCGCCAGCAGCGCTTCCGGGACAGGGGGAGGAAACACCATATATTTT	CASSASGTGGGNTIYF